This TCR beta chain was sequenced in a study of Graves' ophthalmopathy and Graves' hyperthyroidism. Whole-study findings and limits: Ophthalmopathy progression prediction by the model yielded a sensitivity of 70.59% and a specificity of roughly 74%.

Moderate-to-severe activity, with CAS ≥3, NOSPECS ≥4 and duration under 3 months, characterized the donors with ophthalmopathy. V lost 4 bases and J lost 7, with 13 bases in between. CDR3 length: 13 amino acids. CDR1 is SGHDN and CDR2 is FVKESK in the germline V gene. Regarding this clonotype: What it binds is not known.

For repertoire sequencing, the TCR beta CDR3 regions were amplified from RNA transcripts. An initial RT-PCR round employing HTBI primers preceded a second-round multiplex PCR. Each CDR3 protein gets one entry after TCRdb re-called the multiplex PCR reads with MiXCR. The data show about 400,000 distinct CDR3 sequences, about a sixth seen once. Sequenced: peripheral blood. V and J are TRBV14 and TRBJ1-1; D unresolved. The TCR comes from a woman between 18 and 29 years old with Graves' ophthalmopathy. CDR3: CASSRFDAGEAFF. As DNA, the CDR3 is TGTGCCAGCAGCCGTTTTGACGCGGGTGAAGCTTTCTTT.